This T cell receptor beta chain was identified in a study of blood T cell repertoires in COVID-19. Study processing details: Estimated nucleated cell counts came from reference gene primer amplification. Sequencing was performed with immunoSEQ multiplex PCR; in TCRdb, only in-frame clones are kept and a portion is missing. Clonal size and the V and J genes are those of that table, whereas D and trimming came from the DNA. The sample has about 74,000 clones, about 83% seen once; the top ten hold over 30%. The sample consisted of peripheral blood. This sequence originates from a man aged 70 or older with acute or convalescent COVID-19.

The CDR3 reads CASSGLVSSYNEQFF. The CDR3 bases are TGTGCCAGCAGCGGACTAGTCAGCTCCTACAATGAGCAGTTCTTC. The chain joins TRBV3-1 (or the pseudogene TRBV3-2) to TRBJ2-1; TRBD2 matches at 7 bases. CDR3 length: 15 residues. CDR1 LGHDT and CDR2 YNNKEL come from the germline V gene (reference sequence). V lost 5 bases to trimming and J lost 0 bases; unmatched junction nucleotides: 4.